This T cell receptor (beta chain) was obtained from a study of blood T cell repertoires in COVID-19. At the level of the study: There were acute and convalescent COVID-19 samples, and they came from the United States, Italy and Spain. Sample material is recorded as cDNA or gDNA derived from T cells, B-cell-depleted T cells, or PBMCs.

V lost 4 bases, J lost 1 base, and 2 bases stayed unmatched. The germline CDR1 and CDR2 sequences are MNHEY and SVGAGI. This CDR3 is built from 14 residues. In the original processing: Amplified reference gene primers provided the basis for estimating nucleated cell counts. Clones were read by immunoSEQ multiplex PCR, and TCRdb kept only the in-frame ones, dropping some. V and J calls and clone size come straight from that table; D and trimming were deduced from the DNA. This table holds about 120,000 clones, just under 80% found once. Input material: peripheral blood. The chain joins TRBV6-5 to TRBJ1-2; 8 nucleotides agree with TRBD1. The sequence was obtained from a man in his fifties or sixties with active or convalescent COVID-19. In DNA form, the CDR3 reads TGTGCCAGCAGTTCGACAGGGGTTAACTATGGCTACACCTTC. This encodes CASSSTGVNYGYTF.